This T cell receptor (beta chain) was found in a study of blood T cell repertoires in COVID-19 (TCRdb year 2020). Regarding the complete study: Collaborator samples came from the United States, Italy and Spain and covered acute and convalescent phases of COVID-19. The sample metadata nearly always contained a de-identified subject ID, COVID-19 status, age in years and sex. Where available, HLA class I and class II types were obtained from metadata supplied by the sample provider rather than from assay-based typing. Samples were obtained from the ongoing ImmuneRACE study (first 160 participants) and from over 1,000 subjects provided by 6 global collaborators. The repertoires were made available in a free public database intended to serve as a resource for research on the immune response to SARS-CoV-2. Subjects who had been exposed to COVID-19, were actively infected with it, or had recovered from it provided the deeply sampled blood TCRbeta repertoires that made up the dataset. The material from the prospective study consisted of cDNA or gDNA derived from T cells, B-cell-depleted T cells, or PBMCs. Paper-wide results and their limitations: Clinical and demographic metadata were provided uncurated, with the amount varying by source and participant.

The immunoSEQ Assay, a bias-controlled multiplex PCR, was used to amplify TCRbeta CDR3 regions from genomic DNA. Per the source publication's procedure: Within the assay, amplification of reference gene primers was used to estimate how many nucleated cells each sample contained. To quantify the absolute abundance of each unique TCRbeta CDR3 rearrangement, sequence reads were collapsed and filtered. Productive Simpson clonality was computed per sample as the square root of Simpson's diversity index over productive rearrangements. TCRdb mirrors the immuneACCESS table, restricted to in-frame sequences. Some clones are absent from its copies; in checked studies, under half trace to an unresolved V gene, and the reason for the others is unknown. V and J calls and clone size are as listed in that table; D and trimming were resolved from the DNA. The sample table holds 310,000 or so clones, of which around 85% were seen once. The ten largest account for about 6% of the sample.

In regard to this clone: Its antigen remains unidentified. The input lacks base qualities; no much larger clone sits a single base away.

Enrolling through a virtual design, the prospective study's participants ranged in age from roughly 18 to 100 years and lived across about two dozen United States geographic areas. Cohort assignment in the prospective study relied on participant-reported clinical history from a screening survey and a study questionnaire. Recovered participants in ImmuneRACE Cohort 3 were defined by two consecutive negative NP/OP PCR tests, clearance by a healthcare professional, or resolution of symptoms. In the prospective study, whole blood, serum and a nasopharyngeal or oropharyngeal swab were collected from each participant by mobile phlebotomists. Prospective study participants could optionally give additional blood draws and questionnaires over an approximately two-month period. Prospective study blood samples were shipped either frozen or at room temperature before DNA extraction. Input material: PBMCs or T cells enriched from blood (not recorded which). This receptor was taken from a woman between 40 and 50 years old who had recovered from COVID-19.

The sequenced DNA is TGCGCCAGCAGCTTAGGGACACCCTCCTACGAGCAGTACTTC. Its protein is CASSLGTPSYEQYF. The sequence is built from TRBV5-1 and TRBJ2-7; D gene: possibly TRBD1, on 6 matching bases. Reading from cysteine to phenylalanine, the CDR3 counts 14 amino acids. Kept here is only the CDR3 DNA, which spans 42 bases and is read in frame from base 1. The germline V gene provides CDR1 SGHRS and CDR2 YFSETQ. V and J lose 2 bases and 0 bases, and a span of 9 bases separates them.